This entry describes one T cell receptor (beta chain). Its antigen is unknown. Sequencing was performed with immunoSEQ multiplex PCR; in TCRdb, only in-frame clones are kept and a portion is missing. The sample shows roughly 9,400 clones, 60% to 75% of them seen only once. The sample belongs to a study of OX40 agonist ivuxolimab in advanced cancers. In the study overall: Dosing consisted of intravenous ivuxolimab at 0.01 to 10 mg/kg every 2 weeks. Each dose-escalation patient presented with hepatocellular carcinoma, melanoma, renal cell or head and neck cancer. General observations from the study: CD8+ T cells were the subset that, on average, had more expanded clones than CD4+.

The CDR3 consists of 18 residues. V was pared by 4 bases and J by 0 bases, with 16 bases between. Germline lookup yields CDR1 SNHLY and CDR2 FYNNEI. The chain employs TRBV2 and TRBJ2-6; no definite D call. The sequence derives from an adult with an advanced solid tumor such as melanoma, head and neck, liver or kidney cancer. The source material was CD4+ or CD8+ T cells sorted from blood, sampled in a trial of the OX40 agonist ivuxolimab. This chain's CDR3 is CASSGPSSISSGANVLTF. The CDR3 DNA follows: TGTGCCAGCAGTGGTCCGTCCTCAATAAGCTCTGGGGCCAACGTCCTGACTTTC.